The 29 T cell receptor beta chains below all came from one sample that was sequenced in a study of T cell responses to AZD1222 COVID-19 vaccine. Measured with immunoSEQ multiplex PCR; TCRdb has only the in-frame clones, and not every one. The data contain 90,000 to 120,000 clones, roughly 86% of them singletons. Sequenced material: peripheral blood, taken 28 days after the second dose of the MenACWY control vaccine. The receptors stem from an adult who received the MenACWY meningococcal vaccine as a control.

The rearrangement uses TRBV28 and TRBJ1-6, with D perhaps TRBD1 (6 bases). Germline V gives CDR1 MDHEN, CDR2 SYDVKM. This CDR3 has 16 amino acids. With 3 bases removed from V and 4 bases from J, the gap between germline ends came to 13 bases. The CDR3 coding sequence is TGTGCCAGCAGTTTCGAAGGGGGAGCTTATAATTCACCCCTCCACTTT. It codes for CASSFEGGAYNSPLHF.

A single count supports this clone. The genes are TRBV11-2 and TRBJ2-7; possibly TRBD2 for D (5 bases). There are 16 residues in the CDR3. V gave up 1 base and J gave up 0 bases, with 13 bases separating them. From germline, CDR1 is SGHAT and CDR2 FQNNGV. CDR3 sequence (DNA): TGTGCCAGCAGCTTAGGAGTAAGCCGGGGCTCCTACGAGCAGTACTTC. Translated: CASSLGVSRGSYEQYF. Filled out from reference TRBV11-2 and TRBJ2-7, the complete variable domain reads EAGVAQSPRYKIIEKRQSVAFWCNPISGHATLYWYQQILGQGPKLLIQFQNNGVVDDSQLPKDRFSAERLKGVDSTLKIQPAKLEDSAVYLCASSLGVSRGSYEQYFGPGTRLTVT.

The gene calls are TRBV24-1 and TRBJ2-5; TRBD2 matches at 12 bases. The CDR3 loop spans 16 amino acids. Germline V gives CDR1 KGHDR, CDR2 SFDVKD. The ends lost 4 bases at V and 4 bases at J; junction bases unmatched: 6. As DNA, the CDR3 is TGTGCCACCAGTGACCCAGGACTAGCGGGGATAGAGACCCAGTACTTC. Translated: CATSDPGLAGIETQYF.

The genes are TRBV7-2 and TRBJ2-7; D ambiguous. V lost 1 base and J lost 4, with 17 bases in between. The V gene's germline CDR1 is SGHTA and CDR2 FQGNSA. The CDR3 has 16 amino acids. Here the CDR3 DNA reads TGTGCCAGCAGCTTAGACTCGGCACAAAGGGTTTACGAGCAGTACTTC. It encodes CASSLDSAQRVYEQYF.

The chain carries TRBV6-5 and TRBJ2-7; D is possibly TRBD1 (5 bases). CDR3 length: 16 amino acids. CDR1 MNHEY and CDR2 SVGAGI come from the germline V gene. Trimming stripped 0 bases from V and 0 bases from J, with 12 bases between. In DNA, the CDR3 is TGTGCCAGCAGTTACTCTCGCAGGGCCGGCTCCTACGAGCAGTACTTC. It encodes CASSYSRRAGSYEQYF.

V gene TRBV6-5 combines with J gene TRBJ2-7, with a weak D call TRBD2 (5 bases). Germline loops: CDR1 MNHEY, CDR2 SVGAGI. This CDR3 is 12 amino acids long. Trimming cost V 8 bases and J 2 bases, with 10 bases left between them. The CDR3: CASRGPTYEQYF. For the CDR3, the DNA is TGTGCCAGCCGAGGGCCGACCTACGAGCAGTACTTC.

The CDR3 nucleotides are TGCGCCAGCAGCTCCGGGACGCTTTCCTACGAGCAGTACTTC. This translates into CASSSGTLSYEQYF. V and J are TRBV5-1 and TRBJ2-7, with D perhaps TRBD1 or TRBD2 (5 bases each). The length of the CDR3 is 14 residues. V was cut by 3 bases and J by 1 base, with 11 bases left in between. The germline V gene encodes CDR1 SGHRS and CDR2 YFSETQ.

J is TRBJ1-2 and V is TRBV2; 9 nucleotides line up with TRBD1. The CDR3 loop spans 14 amino acids. Trimming cost V 4 bases and J 6 bases; bases outside gene matches: 6. Looked up from germline, CDR1 is SNHLY and CDR2 is FYNNEI. CDR3: CASSGSGQGDGYTF. In nucleotides, the CDR3 is TGTGCCAGCAGTGGGTCGGGACAGGGAGATGGCTACACCTTC.

The V gene is TRBV2, the J gene TRBJ1-3; the match to TRBD1 covers 8 bases. Per the germline V gene, CDR1 is SNHLY and CDR2 is FYNNEI. CDR3 length equals 17 residues. The junction had 10 bases not matched to a gene; V was cut back by 6 bases and J by 0 bases. CDR3 loop: CASRAIGQGVSGNTIYF. CDR3 nucleotide sequence: TGTGCCAGCAGAGCCATAGGACAGGGAGTCTCTGGAAACACCATATATTTT.

V is TRBV12-3 or TRBV12-4 and J is TRBJ1-1; D might be TRBD1 (6 bases). The ends were cut back, 6 bases at V and 9 bases at J, with 11 bases in the middle. This CDR3 region has 11 residues. CDR3: CASSQGQKAFF. DNA of the CDR3: TGTGCCAGCAGCCAAGGACAGAAAGCTTTCTTT.

This clone was seen only once. The chain combines TRBV18 with TRBJ1-4; D gene ambiguous. This CDR3 comprises 14 residues. Germline V CDR1 and CDR2: KGHSH, LQKENI. V was trimmed by 6 bases and J by 6 bases, leaving 14 bases between them. The CDR3 here is CASSQAMGDEKLFF. The CDR3 DNA reads TGTGCCAGCTCCCAAGCGATGGGAGATGAAAAACTGTTTTTT.

The rearrangement links TRBV30 to TRBJ2-7; perhaps TRBD1 as D (5 bases). CDR1 is GTSNPN, CDR2 SVGIG, per germline (reference sequence). V lost 0 bases to trimming and J lost 5 bases, with 11 bases between them. This CDR3 has 13 residues. The CDR3 sequence: CAWSVPRAHEQYF. The CDR3 DNA follows: TGTGCCTGGAGTGTACCCAGGGCCCACGAGCAGTACTTC.

The chain employs TRBV29-1 and TRBJ1-1; no firm D call. The length of the CDR3 is 13 residues. The V gene's germline CDR1 is SQVTM and CDR2 ANQGSEA. Trimming took off 3 bases at V and 1 base at J, with 9 bases between the two ends. CDR3 region: CSVDGSGNTEAFF. In DNA form, the CDR3 reads TGCAGCGTTGATGGGTCGGGGAACACTGAAGCTTTCTTT.

The CDR3 loop reads CSVTKIDQETQYF. The DNA of the CDR3 is TGCAGCGTTACGAAGATAGACCAAGAGACCCAGTACTTC. This chain joins TRBV29-1 and TRBJ2-5; D is ambiguous. Germline V gene data show CDR1 as SQVTM and CDR2 as ANQGSEA. V lost 5 bases and J lost 0, with 10 bases in between. This CDR3 spans 13 amino acids.

The rearrangement joins TRBV27 to TRBJ1-3; D call uncertain. Germline CDR1 and CDR2: MNHEY and SMNVEV (reference sequence). Trimming cost V 3 bases and J 2 bases, with 8 bases left between them. The CDR3 totals 14 residues. As DNA, the CDR3 is TGTGCCAGCAGTTTGGCCCCTCCTGGAAACACCATATATTTT. Protein product: CASSLAPPGNTIYF.

This clone has more than one count but fewer than ten. The V and J genes are TRBV7-9 and TRBJ1-1, with D unresolved. Germline loops: CDR1 SEHNR, CDR2 FQNEAQ (reference sequence). The CDR3 is 15 residues long. V lost 1 base and J lost 1, with 10 bases in between. CDR3 amino acids: CASSLGGGWNTEAFF. CDR3 sequence (DNA): TGTGCCAGCAGCTTAGGAGGAGGGTGGAACACTGAAGCTTTCTTT.

This chain joins TRBV6-5 and TRBJ2-3; TRBD1 is a possible D gene (5 bases). CDR1 MNHEY and CDR2 SVGAGI come from the germline V gene. This CDR3 contains 15 residues. V lost 0 bases, J lost 0 bases, and 7 bases lay in between. The CDR3 spells CASSYSQGSTDTQYF. The CDR3 nucleotides are TGTGCCAGCAGTTACTCTCAGGGTAGCACAGATACGCAGTATTTT.

The chain joins TRBV2 to TRBJ2-7, with 8 bases fitting TRBD1. The germline V gene encodes CDR1 SNHLY and CDR2 FYNNEI. Trimming at V came to 6 bases and at J to 0 bases, leaving 4 bases not matched to a gene. CDR3 size: 14 residues. The chain's CDR3 is CASRRQGSSYEQYF. CDR3 in DNA: TGTGCCAGCAGGAGACAGGGGAGCTCCTACGAGCAGTACTTC.

This clone was counted between two and nine times. V and J are TRBV19 and TRBJ2-2; possibly TRBD1 for D (5 bases). Trimming took off 5 bases at V and 4 bases at J, with 17 bases between the two ends. Germline-derived CDR1 and CDR2 are LNHDA and SQIVND (reference sequence). The CDR3 is made up of 16 amino acids. In DNA form, the CDR3 reads TGTGCCAGTAGTTCCGACAGCCTGCTTACCACCGGGGAGCTGTTTTTT. It codes for CASSSDSLLTTGELFF. Complete variable domain (other parts from reference TRBV19 and TRBJ2-2): DGGITQSPKYLFRKEGQNVTLSCEQNLNHDAMYWYRQDPGQGLRLIYYSQIVNDFQKGDIAEGYSVSREKKESFPLTVTSAQKNPTAFYLCASSSDSLLTTGELFFGEGSRLTVL.

This sequence joins TRBV7-9 and TRBJ1-2; weak D call: TRBD1 (6 bases). The germline V and J ends were trimmed by 8 bases and 5 bases, with 12 bases remaining between them. Germline lookup yields CDR1 SEHNR and CDR2 FQNEAQ (reference sequence). This CDR3 has 12 amino acids. CDR3 in amino acids: CASHTGTYGYTF. The DNA for the CDR3 is TGTGCCAGCCACACAGGGACGTATGGCTACACCTTC.

This clone has a handful of counts. This chain connects TRBV2 to TRBJ2-7; D might be TRBD1 (6 bases). This CDR3 has 15 amino acids. CDR1 and CDR2 from the germline V gene are SNHLY and FYNNEI. The germline V and J ends were trimmed by 1 base and 0 bases, with 10 bases remaining between them. CDR3 sequence: CASSEGPTGSYEQYF. CDR3 coding DNA: TGTGCCAGCAGTGAAGGCCCGACAGGCTCCTACGAGCAGTACTTC.

V and J are TRBV9 and TRBJ2-7; TRBD2 might be the D (6 bases). Per the germline V gene, CDR1 is SGDLS and CDR2 is YYNGEE. The V and J ends lost 2 bases and 3 bases respectively, with 15 bases between them. The CDR3 sequence is 15 residues long. CDR3 region: CASSVSGTELYEQYF. The CDR3 bases are TGTGCCAGCAGCGTGTCCGGGACTGAACTCTACGAGCAGTACTTC.

V is TRBV27 and J is TRBJ1-1; tentatively, D is TRBD1 (6 bases). Trimming took off 2 bases at V and 0 bases at J, with 10 bases between the two ends. The CDR3 extends over 15 amino acids. The germline V gene has CDR1 MNHEY and CDR2 SMNVEV (reference sequence). The chain's CDR3 is CASSLGQLMNTEAFF. In nucleotides, the CDR3 is TGTGCCAGCAGTTTAGGACAGCTCATGAACACTGAAGCTTTCTTT.

The chain joins TRBV2 to TRBJ1-6; D remains unclear. V gave up 5 bases and J gave up 0 bases, with 8 bases separating them. Germline CDR1 reads SNHLY; CDR2 reads FYNNEI. The CDR3 extends over 15 amino acids. CDR3 sequence: CASSSALSYNSPLHF. The CDR3, as DNA: TGTGCCAGCAGTTCAGCACTCTCCTATAATTCACCCCTCCACTTT.

V is TRBV5-1 and J is TRBJ2-2; TRBD1 matches at 10 bases. The CDR3 contains 16 residues. Looked up from germline, CDR1 is SGHRS and CDR2 is YFSETQ. Trimming took 6 bases from V and 2 from J; bases not matched to a gene: 7. The CDR3 reads CASNQRTGGNTGELFF. The CDR3 DNA is TGCGCCAGCAACCAAAGGACAGGGGGTAACACCGGGGAGCTGTTTTTT.

V gene TRBV27 combines with J gene TRBJ1-5, with 8 bases that match TRBD1. CDR1 is MNHEY and CDR2 is SMNVEV in the germline V gene (reference sequence). V lost 0 bases to trimming and J lost 3 bases; unmatched junction nucleotides: 4. The CDR3 is 16 residues long. CDR3 residues: CASSLSSTGANQPQHF. CDR3 bases: TGTGCCAGCAGTTTATCCTCGACAGGGGCCAATCAGCCCCAGCATTTT.

The chain couples TRBV6-2 or TRBV6-3 to TRBJ2-3; TRBD2 matches 14 bases. The germline V gene has CDR1 MNHEY and CDR2 SVGEGT. The CDR3 totals 14 residues. V dropped 6 bases and J dropped 6; count of bases not matched to a gene: 2. The CDR3 loop is CASSGLAGGDTQYF. CDR3 bases: TGTGCCAGCAGCGGACTAGCGGGGGGTGATACGCAGTATTTT.

The gene calls are TRBV19 and TRBJ2-1, with TRBD1 as a possible D gene (5 bases). This CDR3 has 15 residues. The V gene lost 5 bases and the J gene lost 3 bases, with 14 bases spanning the gap. CDR1 and CDR2 from the germline V gene are LNHDA and SQIVND (reference sequence). The CDR3 sequence is CASSVDRINYNEQFF. DNA for the CDR3: TGTGCCAGTAGTGTCGACAGAATCAACTACAATGAGCAGTTCTTC.

The V gene is TRBV5-1, the J gene TRBJ2-7; D perhaps matches TRBD2 (5 bases). The germline V gene encodes CDR1 SGHRS and CDR2 YFSETQ. Trimming removed 7 bases at V and 2 bases at J, with 13 bases between. The CDR3 spans 13 residues. The CDR3 coding sequence is TGCGCCAGCTCCATAGCGAGTGCCTACGAGCAGTACTTC. It codes for CASSIASAYEQYF.